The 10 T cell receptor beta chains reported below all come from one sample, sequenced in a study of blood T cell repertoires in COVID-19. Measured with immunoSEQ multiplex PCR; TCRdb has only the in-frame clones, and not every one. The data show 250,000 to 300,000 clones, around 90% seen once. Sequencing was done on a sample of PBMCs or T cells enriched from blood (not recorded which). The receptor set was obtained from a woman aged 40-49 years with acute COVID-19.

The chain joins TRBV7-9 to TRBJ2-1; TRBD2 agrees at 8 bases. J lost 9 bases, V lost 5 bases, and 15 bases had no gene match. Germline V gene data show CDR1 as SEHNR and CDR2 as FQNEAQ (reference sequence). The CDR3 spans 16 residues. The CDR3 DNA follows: TGTGCCAGCAGCGCCCAATGGACTAGCTCGGGCGTTGAGCAGTTCTTC. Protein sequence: CASSAQWTSSGVEQFF. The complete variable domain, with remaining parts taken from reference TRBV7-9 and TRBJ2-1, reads DTGVSQNPRHKITKRGQNVTFRCDPISEHNRLYWYRQTLGQGPEFLTYFQNEAQLEKSRLLSDRFSAERPKGSFSTLEIQRTEQGDSAMYLCASSAQWTSSGVEQFFGPGTRLTVL.

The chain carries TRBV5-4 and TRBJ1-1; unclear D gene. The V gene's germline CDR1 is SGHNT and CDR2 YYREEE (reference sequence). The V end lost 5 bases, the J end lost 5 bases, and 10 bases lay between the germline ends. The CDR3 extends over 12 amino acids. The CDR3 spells CASSNPRTEAFF. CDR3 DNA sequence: TGTGCCAGCAGTAATCCTAGGACTGAAGCTTTCTTT.

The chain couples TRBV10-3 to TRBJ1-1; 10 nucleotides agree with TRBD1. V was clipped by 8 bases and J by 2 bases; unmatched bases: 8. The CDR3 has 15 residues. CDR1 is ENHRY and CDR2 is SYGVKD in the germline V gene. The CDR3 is CAISPGDRGNTEAFF. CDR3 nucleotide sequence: TGTGCCATCTCTCCTGGGGACAGGGGTAACACTGAAGCTTTCTTT.

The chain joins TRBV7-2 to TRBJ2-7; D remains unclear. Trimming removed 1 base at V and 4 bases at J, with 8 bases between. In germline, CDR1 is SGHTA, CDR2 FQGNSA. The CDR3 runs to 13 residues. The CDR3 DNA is TGTGCCAGCAGCTTAGAAGCCCGATACGAGCAGTACTTC. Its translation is CASSLEARYEQYF.

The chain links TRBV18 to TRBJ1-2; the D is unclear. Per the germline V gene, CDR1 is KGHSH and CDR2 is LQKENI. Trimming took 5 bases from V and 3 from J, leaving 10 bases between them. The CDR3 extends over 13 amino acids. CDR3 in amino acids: CASSSRRDYGYTF. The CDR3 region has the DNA TGTGCCAGCTCAAGTCGGAGAGACTATGGCTACACCTTC.

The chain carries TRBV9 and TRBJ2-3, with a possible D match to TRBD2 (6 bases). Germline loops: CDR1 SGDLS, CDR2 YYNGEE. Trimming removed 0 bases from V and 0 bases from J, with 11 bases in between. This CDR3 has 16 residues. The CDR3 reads CASSVGAGTSTDTQYF. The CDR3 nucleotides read TGTGCCAGCAGCGTAGGAGCAGGGACTAGCACAGATACGCAGTATTTT.

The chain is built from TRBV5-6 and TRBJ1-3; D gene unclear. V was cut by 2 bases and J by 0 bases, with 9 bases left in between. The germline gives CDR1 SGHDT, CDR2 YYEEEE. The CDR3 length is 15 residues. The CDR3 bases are TGTGCCAGCAGCTTCAGGCAGACCTCTGGAAACACCATATATTTT. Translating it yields CASSFRQTSGNTIYF.

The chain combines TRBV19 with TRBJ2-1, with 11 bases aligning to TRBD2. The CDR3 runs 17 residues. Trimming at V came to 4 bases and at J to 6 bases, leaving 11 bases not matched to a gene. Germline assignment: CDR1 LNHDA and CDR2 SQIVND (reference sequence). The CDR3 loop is CASSTHKTSGVANEQFF. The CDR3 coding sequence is TGTGCCAGTAGTACGCATAAGACTAGCGGGGTTGCCAATGAGCAGTTCTTC.

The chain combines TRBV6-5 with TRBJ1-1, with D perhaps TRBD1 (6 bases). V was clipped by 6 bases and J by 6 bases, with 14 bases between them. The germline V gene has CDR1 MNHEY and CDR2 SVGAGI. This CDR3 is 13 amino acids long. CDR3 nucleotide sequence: TGTGCCAGCAGCTACGAGCGACAGGCTGAAGCTTTCTTT. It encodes CASSYERQAEAFF.

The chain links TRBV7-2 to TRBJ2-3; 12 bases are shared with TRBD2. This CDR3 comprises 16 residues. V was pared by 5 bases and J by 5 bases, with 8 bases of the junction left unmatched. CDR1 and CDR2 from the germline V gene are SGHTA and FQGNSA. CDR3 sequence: CASSPSSGRALDTQYF. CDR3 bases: TGTGCCAGCAGCCCATCTAGCGGGAGGGCCCTAGATACGCAGTATTTT.